This T cell receptor (beta chain) originates from a study of blood T cell repertoires in COVID-19. Study overall: There were acute and convalescent COVID-19 samples, and they came from the United States, Italy and Spain. In each case, the material was cDNA or gDNA derived from T cells, B-cell-depleted T cells, or PBMCs.

V lost 3 bases, J lost 5 bases, and 13 bases lay in between. CDR1 is MDHEN and CDR2 is SYDVKM in the germline V gene. The CDR3 covers 14 residues. Methods used by the authors: Scientists estimated how many nucleated cells there were by amplifying reference gene primers. Method: immunoSEQ multiplex PCR; TCRdb's copy keeps in-frame clones and lacks some. The D gene and trimming were derived from the DNA, and the V and J assignments and clone size from that table. The sample shows approximately 50,000 clones, about 77% of them seen only once. Specimen: peripheral blood. The chain carries TRBV28 and TRBJ1-1, with TRBD1 as a possible D gene (5 bases). This TCR derives from a man between 65 and 85 years old with active or convalescent COVID-19. CDR3 DNA sequence: TGTGCCAGCAGTTTCACCCGGGGGGGTACTGAAGCTTTCTTT. The encoded protein is CASSFTRGGTEAFF. The whole variable domain, remainder taken from reference TRBV28 and TRBJ1-1, is DVKVTQSSRYLVKRTGEKVFLECVQDMDHENMFWYRQDPGLGLRLIYFSYDVKMKEKGDIPEGYSVSREKKERFSLILESASTNQTSMYLCASSFTRGGTEAFFGQGTRLTVV.